Listed below are T cell receptor beta chains from one sample, sequenced in a study of blood T cells in healthy people across ages. TCRdb passed the 5' RACE reads through MiXCR, listing each CDR3 protein once. The table includes fewer than 2,000,000 distinct CDR3 sequences, roughly a third detected once. The specimen was blood. These receptors came from a woman in her twenties or thirties in good health. CDR3s include the opening cysteine and the closing phenylalanine or tryptophan. Fields, in order: J gene, D gene, clone size, V gene, CDR3 DNA, CDR3 protein. D genes are given only for firm matches. Expanded clones get a size class; other rows say once, few or many, or leave the size out.

J gene: TRBJ1-6; D gene: -; clone size: -; V gene: TRBV10-3; CDR3 DNA: TGTGCCATCAAGGCAGGGGATGCGGGAAGTTCACCCCTCCACTTT; CDR3 protein: CAIKAGDAGSSPLHF
J gene: TRBJ2-5; D gene: -; clone size: few; V gene: TRBV7-3; CDR3 DNA: TGTGCCAGCAGCCCAGGCCTTAAAGGAGAGACCCAGTACTTC; CDR3 protein: CASSPGLKGETQYF
J gene: TRBJ1-2; D gene: -; clone size: few; V gene: TRBV5-5; CDR3 DNA: TGTGCCAGCAGCTTTGGGACGGGAGCTAACTATGGCTACACCTTC; CDR3 protein: CASSFGTGANYGYTF
J gene: TRBJ2-4; D gene: TRBD1; clone size: few; V gene: TRBV20-1; CDR3 DNA: TGCAGTGCCCTCCACAGGGGGCGCGACATTCAGTACTTC; CDR3 protein: CSALHRGRDIQYF
J gene: TRBJ2-1; D gene: -; clone size: -; V gene: TRBV6-1; CDR3 DNA: TGTGCCAGCAGTGAATGGCGACAGGGCGGGGGCAATGAGCAGTTCTTC; CDR3 protein: CASSEWRQGGGNEQFF
J gene: TRBJ1-2; D gene: -; clone size: few; V gene: TRBV9; CDR3 DNA: TGTGCCAGCAGCGTAGTCAACAGCTATGGCTACACCTTC; CDR3 protein: CASSVVNSYGYTF
J gene: TRBJ1-2; D gene: TRBD1; clone size: -; V gene: TRBV28; CDR3 DNA: TGTGCCAGCAGTTCGACAGGGTCGAACTATGGCTACACCTTC; CDR3 protein: CASSSTGSNYGYTF
J gene: TRBJ2-5; D gene: -; clone size: few; V gene: TRBV20-1; CDR3 DNA: TGCAGTGCTAGAGACGGAGTCCTAGGGCGGGAGACCCAGTACTTC; CDR3 protein: CSARDGVLGRETQYF
J gene: TRBJ2-1; D gene: -; clone size: few; V gene: TRBV12-3/TRBV12-4; CDR3 DNA: TGTGCCAGCTATCGGGTTAGCTCCTACAATGAGCAGTTCTTC; CDR3 protein: CASYRVSSYNEQFF
J gene: TRBJ2-3; D gene: TRBD2; clone size: -; V gene: TRBV11-2; CDR3 DNA: TGTGCCAGCAGCTTAGATAAGAGGGCAGCGGGGGGCACAGATACGCAGTATTTT; CDR3 protein: CASSLDKRAAGGTDTQYF
J gene: TRBJ1-6; D gene: -; clone size: -; V gene: TRBV7-8; CDR3 DNA: TGTGCCAGCAGCTTATTGGTTGCACCCCTCCACTTT; CDR3 protein: CASSLLVAPLHF
J gene: TRBJ2-1; D gene: TRBD2; clone size: -; V gene: TRBV12-3/TRBV12-4; CDR3 DNA: TGTGCCAGCAGTTTAAGGCGAAGCGGGGATAAGCAGTTCTTC; CDR3 protein: CASSLRRSGDKQFF
J gene: TRBJ2-1; D gene: TRBD1; clone size: -; V gene: TRBV5-1; CDR3 DNA: TGCGCCAGCAGCGGGGGACAGGGCTACTACTACAACGAGCAGTTCTTC; CDR3 protein: CASSGGQGYYYNEQFF
J gene: TRBJ2-7; D gene: -; clone size: few; V gene: TRBV4-1; CDR3 DNA: TGCGCCAGCAGCAACCCGTCTAAGGGACATTCCTACGAGCAGTACTTC; CDR3 protein: CASSNPSKGHSYEQYF
J gene: TRBJ1-2; D gene: -; clone size: few; V gene: TRBV14; CDR3 DNA: TGTGCCAGCAGCCAAGCGGGAGGACGCCCCTATGGCTACACCTTC; CDR3 protein: CASSQAGGRPYGYTF
J gene: TRBJ1-1; D gene: -; clone size: -; V gene: TRBV27; CDR3 DNA: TGTGCCAGCAGACCCGTGCGGGGGCGATCGACTGAAGCTTTCTTT; CDR3 protein: CASRPVRGRSTEAFF
J gene: TRBJ2-1; D gene: -; clone size: few; V gene: TRBV6-4; CDR3 DNA: TGTGCCAGCAGTGGGCACGTTGACAATGAGCAGTTCTTC; CDR3 protein: CASSGHVDNEQFF
J gene: TRBJ2-2; D gene: -; clone size: few; V gene: TRBV6-1; CDR3 DNA: TGTGCCAGCAGTGTAGCAGCGAGCATGGACACCGGGGAGCTGTTTTTT; CDR3 protein: CASSVAASMDTGELFF
J gene: TRBJ1-1; D gene: -; clone size: -; V gene: TRBV6-2/TRBV6-3; CDR3 DNA: TGTGCCAGCAGTTTTCGTACAAGGACTGAAGCTTTCTTT; CDR3 protein: CASSFRTRTEAFF
J gene: TRBJ2-4; D gene: -; clone size: -; V gene: TRBV10-3; CDR3 DNA: TGTGCCATCAGTGGGGGTTTAGGCCAGCAGTACTTC; CDR3 protein: CAISGGLGQQYF
J gene: TRBJ2-1; D gene: TRBD2; clone size: -; V gene: TRBV18; CDR3 DNA: TGTGCCAGCTCACCCCTGAGAGCGGGAGGCCACAATGAGCAGTTCTTC; CDR3 protein: CASSPLRAGGHNEQFF
J gene: TRBJ2-1; D gene: -; clone size: -; V gene: TRBV19; CDR3 DNA: TGTGCCAGTAGTATGTTGCGGGCTGGAGGCAATGAGCAGTTCTTC; CDR3 protein: CASSMLRAGGNEQFF
J gene: TRBJ2-7; D gene: -; clone size: many; V gene: TRBV29-1; CDR3 DNA: TGCAGCGTTGGGGAGAGGCTCGAGCAGTACTTC; CDR3 protein: CSVGERLEQYF
J gene: TRBJ1-1; D gene: TRBD1; clone size: -; V gene: TRBV3-1; CDR3 DNA: TGTGCCAGCAGCCAAGGAAGGGGGCGAATCACTGAAGCTTTCTTT; CDR3 protein: CASSQGRGRITEAFF
J gene: TRBJ2-1; D gene: TRBD2; clone size: -; V gene: TRBV20-1; CDR3 DNA: TGCAGTGCCCCTACGAGGACTAGGAGAAATGAGCAGTTCTTC; CDR3 protein: CSAPTRTRRNEQFF
J gene: TRBJ1-5; D gene: TRBD1; clone size: -; V gene: TRBV6-1; CDR3 DNA: TGTGCCAGCAGTGAGGGAGGGGGCGGGCCCCAGCATTTT; CDR3 protein: CASSEGGGGPQHF
J gene: TRBJ1-1; D gene: -; clone size: -; V gene: TRBV13; CDR3 DNA: TGTGCCAGCAGCCGCAGGACCACTGAAGCTTTCTTT; CDR3 protein: CASSRRTTEAFF
J gene: TRBJ2-7; D gene: TRBD2; clone size: -; V gene: TRBV5-1; CDR3 DNA: TGCGCCAGCAGCTTTCAAGCTAGCGGGAGTTCGGGGGAGCAGTACTTC; CDR3 protein: CASSFQASGSSGEQYF